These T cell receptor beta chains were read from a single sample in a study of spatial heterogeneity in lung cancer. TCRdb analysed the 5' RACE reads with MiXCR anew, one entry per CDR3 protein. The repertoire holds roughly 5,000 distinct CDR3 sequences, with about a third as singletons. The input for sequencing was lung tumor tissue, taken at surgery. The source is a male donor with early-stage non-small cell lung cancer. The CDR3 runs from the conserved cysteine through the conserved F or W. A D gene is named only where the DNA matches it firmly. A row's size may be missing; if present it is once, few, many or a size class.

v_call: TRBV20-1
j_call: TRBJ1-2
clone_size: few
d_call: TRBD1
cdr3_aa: CSARDGRRDRGRGYTF
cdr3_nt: TGCAGTGCTAGAGATGGGCGTCGGGACAGGGGGCGGGGCTACACCTTC

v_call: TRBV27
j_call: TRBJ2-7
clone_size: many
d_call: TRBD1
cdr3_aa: CASSLTRPDRGWSYEQYF
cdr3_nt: TGTGCCAGCAGTCTAACTAGGCCTGACAGGGGGTGGTCCTACGAGCAGTACTTC

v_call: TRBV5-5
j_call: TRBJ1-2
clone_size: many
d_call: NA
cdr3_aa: CASSLMDYGYTF
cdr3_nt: TGTGCCAGCAGCTTGATGGACTATGGCTACACCTTC

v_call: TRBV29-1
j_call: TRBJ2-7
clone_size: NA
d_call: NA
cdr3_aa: CSVENGGQWDF
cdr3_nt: TGCAGCGTTGAAAATGGGGGCCAATGGGACTTC

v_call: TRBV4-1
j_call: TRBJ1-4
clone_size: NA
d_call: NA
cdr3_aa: CASSPHLAANEKLFF
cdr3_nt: TGCGCCAGCAGCCCTCACCTGGCGGCTAATGAAAAACTGTTTTTT

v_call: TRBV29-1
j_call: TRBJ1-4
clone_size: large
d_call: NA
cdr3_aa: CSVPGPIDEKLFF
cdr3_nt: TGCAGCGTACCGGGCCCAATCGATGAAAAACTGTTTTTT

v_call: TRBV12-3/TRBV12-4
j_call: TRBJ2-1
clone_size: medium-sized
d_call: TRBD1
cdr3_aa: CASSSRDRVESSYNEQFF
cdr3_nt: TGTGCCAGCAGTAGCCGGGACAGGGTAGAATCGTCCTACAATGAGCAGTTCTTC

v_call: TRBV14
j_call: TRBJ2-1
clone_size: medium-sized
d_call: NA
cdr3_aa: CASSQDGGAYVNEQFF
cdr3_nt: TGTGCCAGCAGCCAAGACGGCGGAGCCTATGTAAATGAGCAGTTCTTC

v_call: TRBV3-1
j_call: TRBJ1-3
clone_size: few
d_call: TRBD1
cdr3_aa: CASSQGTGGSGNTIYF
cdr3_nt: TGTGCCAGCAGCCAAGGAACAGGGGGCTCTGGAAACACCATATATTTT

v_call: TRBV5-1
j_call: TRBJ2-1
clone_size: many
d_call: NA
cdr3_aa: CASRIRDNEQFF
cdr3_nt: TGCGCCAGCAGGATTAGGGACAATGAGCAGTTCTTC

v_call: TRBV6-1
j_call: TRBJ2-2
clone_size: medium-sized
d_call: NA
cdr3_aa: CASRDRGTGELFF
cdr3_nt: TGTGCCAGCAGGGACCGCGGCACCGGGGAGCTGTTTTTT

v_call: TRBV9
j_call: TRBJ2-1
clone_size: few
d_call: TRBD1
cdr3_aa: CASSVAPGTGGVNEQFF
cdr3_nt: TGTGCCAGCAGCGTAGCCCCCGGGACAGGGGGCGTCAATGAGCAGTTCTTC

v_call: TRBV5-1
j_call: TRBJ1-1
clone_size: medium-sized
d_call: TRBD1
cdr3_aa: CASSRDSFTEAFF
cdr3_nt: TGCGCCAGCAGCAGGGACAGCTTCACTGAAGCTTTCTTT

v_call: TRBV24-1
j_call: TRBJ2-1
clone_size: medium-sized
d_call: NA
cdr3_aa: CATSDFARGRFYNEQFF
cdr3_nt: TGTGCCACCAGTGATTTTGCCCGGGGACGGTTCTACAATGAGCAGTTCTTC

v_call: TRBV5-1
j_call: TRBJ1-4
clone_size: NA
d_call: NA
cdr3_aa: CASSMWDGANEKLFF
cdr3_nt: TGCGCCAGCAGTATGTGGGACGGAGCTAATGAAAAACTGTTTTTT

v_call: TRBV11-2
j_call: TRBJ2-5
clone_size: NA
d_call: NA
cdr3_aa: CASGQETQYF
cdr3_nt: TGTGCCAGCGGGCAAGAGACCCAGTACTTC

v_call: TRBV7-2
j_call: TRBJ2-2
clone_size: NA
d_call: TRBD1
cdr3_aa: CASSFAGQGTGELFF
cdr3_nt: TGTGCCAGCAGCTTTGCGGGACAGGGCACCGGGGAGCTGTTTTTT

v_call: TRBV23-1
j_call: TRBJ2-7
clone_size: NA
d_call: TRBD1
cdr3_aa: CASSSGTVSSYEQYF
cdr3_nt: TGCGCCAGCAGCTCCGGGACAGTGAGCTCCTACGAGCAGTACTTC

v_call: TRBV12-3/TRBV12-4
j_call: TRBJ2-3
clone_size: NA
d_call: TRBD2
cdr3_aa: CASSPGTSFTYTQYF
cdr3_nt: TGTGCCAGCAGTCCCGGGACTAGCTTCACATATACGCAGTATTTT

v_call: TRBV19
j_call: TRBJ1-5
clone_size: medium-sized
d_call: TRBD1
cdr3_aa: CASTPSGGLQPQHF
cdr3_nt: TGTGCCAGTACCCCTTCAGGGGGGCTTCAGCCCCAGCATTTT

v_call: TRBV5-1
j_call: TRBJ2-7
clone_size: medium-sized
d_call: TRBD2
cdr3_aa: CASSPPTSADEQYF
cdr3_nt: TGCGCCAGCAGCCCCCCGACTAGCGCAGACGAGCAGTACTTC

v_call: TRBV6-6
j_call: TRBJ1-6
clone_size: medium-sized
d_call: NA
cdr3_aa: CASSYSLAPRNSPLHF
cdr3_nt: TGTGCCAGCAGTTACTCCCTAGCACCGCGTAATTCGCCCCTCCACTTT

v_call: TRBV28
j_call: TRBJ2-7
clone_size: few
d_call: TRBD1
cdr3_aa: CASSSLDRGPYEQYF
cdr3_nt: TGTGCCAGCAGTTCTCTGGACAGGGGCCCCTACGAGCAGTACTTC

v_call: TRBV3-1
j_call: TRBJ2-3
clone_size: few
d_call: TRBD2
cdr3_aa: CASSMRGASTDTQYF
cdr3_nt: TGTGCCAGCAGCATGCGGGGGGCTAGCACAGATACGCAGTATTTT

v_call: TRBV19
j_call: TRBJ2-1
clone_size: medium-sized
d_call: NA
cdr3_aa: CASSMYYNEQFF
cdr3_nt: TGTGCCAGTAGTATGTACTACAATGAGCAGTTCTTC

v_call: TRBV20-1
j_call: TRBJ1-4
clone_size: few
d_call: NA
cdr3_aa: CSASPRQDSFSF
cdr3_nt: TGCAGTGCTAGTCCCAGACAGGACAGTTTCTCGTTT

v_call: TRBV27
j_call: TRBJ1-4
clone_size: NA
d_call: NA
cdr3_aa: CASKGQFATNEKLFF
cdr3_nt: TGTGCCAGCAAGGGGCAATTCGCAACTAATGAAAAACTGTTTTTT

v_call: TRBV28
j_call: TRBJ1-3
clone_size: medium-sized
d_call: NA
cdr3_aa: CASSHPRDIGNTIYF
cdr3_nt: TGTGCCAGCAGTCACCCCCGGGACATCGGAAACACCATATATTTT

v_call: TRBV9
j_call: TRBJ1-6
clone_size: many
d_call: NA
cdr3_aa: CASSSSTPGSPLHF
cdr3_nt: TGTGCCAGCAGCTCCTCTACCCCCGGTTCACCCCTCCACTTT

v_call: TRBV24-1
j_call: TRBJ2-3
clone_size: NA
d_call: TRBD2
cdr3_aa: CATSVGGAGTDTQYF
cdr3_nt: TGTGCCACCAGTGTCGGGGGGGCCGGCACAGATACGCAGTATTTT

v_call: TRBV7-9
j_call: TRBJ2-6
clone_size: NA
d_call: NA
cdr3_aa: CASSLVVGLTTGANVLTF
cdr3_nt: TGTGCCAGCAGCTTAGTTGTGGGCCTAACTACTGGGGCCAACGTCCTGACTTTC

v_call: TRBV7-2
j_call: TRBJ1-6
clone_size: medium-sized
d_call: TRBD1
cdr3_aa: CASSGTGLGTPLHF
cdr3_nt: TGTGCCAGCAGCGGGACAGGGTTGGGAACACCCCTCCACTTT

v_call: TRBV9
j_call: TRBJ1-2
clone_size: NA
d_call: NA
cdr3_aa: CASSTTQGHYGYTF
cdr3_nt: TGTGCCAGCAGCACAACACAGGGCCACTATGGCTACACCTTC

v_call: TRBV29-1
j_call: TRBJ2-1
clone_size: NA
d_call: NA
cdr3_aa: CSVVAQGVHNEQFF
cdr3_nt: TGCAGCGTTGTAGCACAGGGCGTCCACAATGAGCAGTTCTTC